This entry lists 10 T cell receptor beta chains sequenced from one sample in a study of technical replicates of blood from a few donors. Sequencing used immunoSEQ multiplex PCR; TCRdb keeps in-frame clones, though not all of them. The repertoire includes 75,000 to 100,000 clones, less than 95% of them detected once, and less than 0.4% sits in the top ten. Sequencing was performed on T cells isolated from PBMCs. The receptor source for this set is a human donor in good health.

This chain uses TRBV19 with TRBJ1-1; D unclear. The CDR3 is 15 amino acids. Germline lookup yields CDR1 LNHDA and CDR2 SQIVND (reference sequence). V lost 0 bases and J lost 4, with 12 bases in between. The DNA of the CDR3 is TGTGCCAGTAGTATAGACGAGGGATCGAGCACTGAAGCTTTCTTT. It yields the protein CASSIDEGSSTEAFF.

Concerning this clone itself: Germline is not matched at one junction end, which may reflect a read error. This sequence joins TRBV5-4 and TRBJ2-3; TRBD2 agrees at 8 bases. This CDR3 has 13 residues. CDR1 and CDR2 from the germline V gene are SGHNT and YYREEE (reference sequence). The CDR3 loop reads CASSEGLVGAQDF. The DNA of the CDR3 is TGTGCCAGCAGCGAGGGACTAGTCGGGGCTCAGGATTTT.

CDR3 DNA sequence: TGTGCCAGCAGCCAAACGGACACGGCAGGAGATACGCAGTATTTT. This sequence encodes CASSQTDTAGDTQYF. The genes are TRBV14 and TRBJ2-3, with a tentative D call TRBD1 (5 bases). CDR1 SGHDN and CDR2 FVKESK come from the germline V gene. V lost 2 bases and J 5 bases, leaving 14 bases between the germline ends. The CDR3 has 15 residues.

The sample holds one count of this clone. CDR3 DNA sequence: TGTGCCAGTACGGGAGGCTACAATGAGCAGTTCTTC. This sequence encodes CASTGGYNEQFF. The chain recombines TRBV19 with TRBJ2-1; 7 bases align to TRBD2. From germline, CDR1 is LNHDA and CDR2 SQIVND (reference sequence). Trimming removed 7 bases from V and 3 bases from J; junction bases left unmatched: 0. This CDR3 is built from 12 residues.

The chain is built from TRBV2 and TRBJ1-3; D call uncertain. Germline V gives CDR1 SNHLY, CDR2 FYNNEI. The CDR3 consists of 14 residues. Trimming removed 2 bases at V and 4 bases at J, with 9 bases between. The CDR3, as DNA: TGTGCCAGCAGTGAAATACCGGAGGGAAACACCATATATTTT. Translated, it gives CASSEIPEGNTIYF.

CDR3 in DNA: TGTGCCAGCAGGTCGACAGGGGGCGCGTTCTACGAGCAGTACTTC. It translates to CASRSTGGAFYEQYF. The V call is TRBV28, the J call TRBJ2-7, with 10 nucleotides matching TRBD1. This CDR3 has 15 residues. Losses at the gene ends were 6 bases for V and 3 bases for J; bases not matched to a gene: 8. CDR1 MDHEN and CDR2 SYDVKM come from the germline V gene.

V is TRBV25-1 and J is TRBJ2-5; unclear D gene. This CDR3 is built from 15 residues. The germline gives CDR1 MGHDK, CDR2 SYGVNS. Trimming cost V 6 bases and J 5 bases, with 19 bases left between them. The CDR3, as DNA: TGTGCCAGCAGCCGGCTAAGGTGGGCCCAGGAGACCCAGTACTTC. Amino acid sequence: CASSRLRWAQETQYF.

The J gene is TRBJ2-5, the V gene TRBV5-1, with TRBD1 matching over 8 bases. The CDR3 totals 13 residues. CDR1 is SGHRS and CDR2 is YFSETQ in the germline V gene. V lost 5 bases, J lost 4 bases, and 4 bases stayed unmatched. The CDR3 nucleotides are TGCGCCAGCAGTGAGGACAGGGTAGAGACCCAGTACTTC. Translating gives CASSEDRVETQYF.

The rearrangement joins TRBV10-3 to TRBJ2-3; D uncertain. Germline assignment: CDR1 ENHRY and CDR2 SYGVKD. This CDR3 spans 16 amino acids. V lost 3 bases and J 1 base, leaving 14 bases between the germline ends. DNA of the CDR3: TGTGCCATCAGTGACCAACTCCGCTCCGGCACAGATACGCAGTATTTT. Its translation is CAISDQLRSGTDTQYF.

This chain joins TRBV7-8 and TRBJ1-2; D may be TRBD1 (6 bases). Germline-derived CDR1 and CDR2 are SGHVS and FQNEAQ. The CDR3 length is 12 residues. Trimming took 5 bases from V and 8 from J, leaving 12 bases between them. The CDR3 DNA follows: TGTGCCAGCAGCCAGGGGACGGGAGGCTACACCTTC. It translates to CASSQGTGGYTF.